Listed here are 28 T cell receptor beta chains from one sample, sequenced in a study of shared clonotypes between healthy human individuals. Here immunoSEQ multiplex PCR was the method, and the copy in TCRdb shows in-frame clones only, minus some. This table holds about 2.2 million clones, just over 90% found once. Naive CD8 cells lacked CD45RO, underwent positive selection for CCR7 and left out terminally differentiated effector memory CD45RA+ cells. Sequencing used naive CD8+ T cells from PBMCs. These receptors all stem from a man aged 18 to 29 in good health. Some clones in this sample may be carry-over from other donors' samples.

The genes are TRBV7-2 and TRBJ2-1; D possibly corresponds to TRBD1 (6 bases). Germline CDR1 is SGHTA and CDR2 is FQGNSA. V was trimmed by 5 bases and J by 8 bases, leaving 22 bases between them. The CDR3 is made up of 16 amino acids. The CDR3 sequence is CASSTRGGRAPDEQFF. Here the CDR3 DNA reads TGTGCCAGCAGCACCCGTGGGGGCAGGGCGCCTGATGAGCAGTTCTTC.

The chain is built from TRBV7-9 and TRBJ2-7, with 8 positions matching TRBD1. The germline V gene encodes CDR1 SEHNR and CDR2 FQNEAQ (reference sequence). V lost 5 bases, J lost 0 bases, and 3 bases stayed unmatched. The CDR3 is 14 residues long. CDR3 amino acids: CASSPQGVSYEQYF. CDR3 coding DNA: TGTGCCAGCAGCCCACAGGGGGTCTCCTACGAGCAGTACTTC.

The chain recombines TRBV4-1 with TRBJ1-1; D is ambiguous. This CDR3 is built from 20 residues. Per germline, CDR1 MGHRA and CDR2 YSYEKL. The V end was cut by 0 bases, the J end by 1 base, with 24 bases between. For the CDR3, the DNA is TGCGCCAGCAGCCAAGAAACCGTAGGCACCCAAAATCCGGCGAACACTGAAGCTTTCTTT. As protein: CASSQETVGTQNPANTEAFF.

V usage is TRBV19 and J usage is TRBJ2-1, with 7 positions matching TRBD1. Trimming at V came to 5 bases and at J to 8 bases, leaving 12 bases not matched to a gene. This CDR3 has 15 amino acids. Germline V CDR1 and CDR2: LNHDA, SQIVND (reference sequence). CDR3 amino acids: CASSPSKTGWDEQFF. As DNA, the CDR3 is TGTGCCAGTAGTCCTTCTAAGACAGGGTGGGATGAGCAGTTCTTC.

The V and J genes are TRBV7-9 and TRBJ2-2, with D perhaps TRBD2 (5 bases). The germline gives CDR1 SEHNR, CDR2 FQNEAQ (reference sequence). The V and J ends lost 6 bases and 0 bases respectively, with 11 bases between them. The CDR3 is 15 residues long. For the CDR3, the DNA is TGTGCCAGCAGTTACGACGGGACGAACACCGGGGAGCTGTTTTTT. It yields the protein CASSYDGTNTGELFF.

The V gene is TRBV28, the J gene TRBJ2-7, with D hard to call. Looked up from germline, CDR1 is MDHEN and CDR2 is SYDVKM. The CDR3 is 11 amino acids. With 10 bases removed from V and 3 bases from J, the gap between germline ends came to 10 bases. The DNA of the CDR3 is TGTGCCACTTCCTGGGGCTACGAGCAGTACTTC. This translates into CATSWGYEQYF. The full variable domain, with the rest looked up from reference TRBV28 and TRBJ2-7, is DVKVTQSSRYLVKRTGEKVFLECVQDMDHENMFWYRQDPGLGLRLIYFSYDVKMKEKGDIPEGYSVSREKKERFSLILESASTNQTSMYLCATSWGYEQYFGPGTRLTVT.

The V gene is TRBV27, the J gene TRBJ2-1; D is perhaps TRBD1 or TRBD2 (7 bases each). This CDR3 has 15 amino acids. The V gene lost 5 bases and the J gene lost 2 bases, with 13 bases spanning the gap. Germline assignment: CDR1 MNHEY and CDR2 SMNVEV (reference sequence). The CDR3 protein is CASSGGDRAYNEQFF. CDR3 in DNA: TGTGCCAGCAGTGGGGGGGACAGAGCCTACAATGAGCAGTTCTTC.

V and J are TRBV6-1 and TRBJ2-7; 16 nucleotides line up with TRBD2. Per germline, CDR1 MNHNS and CDR2 SASEGT. This CDR3 is 19 amino acids long. Trimming removed 3 bases from V and 6 bases from J; junction bases left unmatched: 14. The CDR3 DNA is TGTGCCAGCAGTGATAGGGGGACTAGCGGGAGGGCCCTACCGGGCGAGCAGTACTTC. Residues: CASSDRGTSGRALPGEQYF.

The sample holds a few counts of this clone. The sample has other DNA sequences that encode this CDR3 too. The chain employs TRBV19 and TRBJ1-5, with 7 bases lining up with TRBD1. Trimming cost V 7 bases and J 2 bases; bases outside gene matches: 2. Looked up from germline, CDR1 is LNHDA and CDR2 is SQIVND (reference sequence). The CDR3 runs 13 residues. CDR3 sequence: CASNDRGNQPQHF. In DNA, the CDR3 is TGTGCCAGTAACGACAGGGGCAATCAGCCCCAGCATTTT.

Here the CDR3 reads CASSNGGLARNTGELFF. For the CDR3, the DNA is TGTGCCAGCAGCAACGGGGGACTAGCGCGGAACACCGGGGAGCTGTTTTTT. The V call is TRBV7-6, the J call TRBJ2-2; 10 bases line up with TRBD2. Per germline, CDR1 SGHVS and CDR2 FNYEAQ. The CDR3 spans 17 residues. V lost 5 bases to trimming and J lost 1 base; unmatched junction nucleotides: 7.

The CDR3 DNA is TGTGCCAGCAGCTTCGGGACAGGGGATTCACCCCTCCACTTT. Protein: CASSFGTGDSPLHF. The V gene is TRBV5-6, the J gene TRBJ1-6; TRBD1 matches at 10 bases. The trim removed 2 bases at V and 8 bases at J, leaving 1 base unmatched. This CDR3 comprises 14 residues. The germline CDR1 and CDR2 sequences are SGHDT and YYEEEE.

The chain joins TRBV13 to TRBJ1-4; no firm D call. The V end lost 4 bases, the J end lost 3 bases, and 15 bases lay between the germline ends. Per the germline V gene, CDR1 is PRHDT and CDR2 is FYEKMQ (reference sequence). CDR3 length: 16 residues. The CDR3 bases are TGTGCCAGCAGCTCGAACATGAGGTCCCCTAATGAAAAACTGTTTTTT. Translating it yields CASSSNMRSPNEKLFF.

V usage is TRBV5-1 and J usage is TRBJ2-7; the D call may be TRBD1 or TRBD2 (5 bases each). Germline-derived CDR1 and CDR2 are SGHRS and YFSETQ. CDR3 length equals 15 residues. V was trimmed by 3 bases and J by 2 bases, leaving 15 bases between them. The CDR3: CASSSPGTATYEQYF. CDR3 DNA sequence: TGCGCCAGCAGCTCCCCGGGGACGGCTACCTACGAGCAGTACTTC.

The genes are TRBV29-1 and TRBJ1-2, with a tentative D call TRBD1 (5 bases). The length of the CDR3 is 17 residues. Looked up from germline, CDR1 is SQVTM and CDR2 is ANQGSEA. Trimming took 0 bases from V and 4 from J, leaving 21 bases between them. CDR3 in DNA: TGCAGCGTTGAAGATTCCCCTATAAAACCAGGGCTCTATGGCTACACCTTC. Translating gives CSVEDSPIKPGLYGYTF.

In regard to this clone: The sample has other DNA sequences that encode this CDR3 too. The gene calls are TRBV9 and TRBJ2-2; 7 positions agree with TRBD2. The CDR3 consists of 15 residues. The trim removed 2 bases at V and 3 bases at J, leaving 4 bases unmatched. Germline V gives CDR1 SGDLS, CDR2 YYNGEE. The DNA for the CDR3 is TGTGCCAGCAGCGTCGGGGGAGGGTACACCGGGGAGCTGTTTTTT. Translation gives CASSVGGGYTGELFF.

The rearrangement links TRBV27 to TRBJ2-5, with a weak D call TRBD2 (6 bases). The J call may be incorrect, as the DNA end agrees better with TRBJ2-7. Per the germline V gene, CDR1 is MNHEY and CDR2 is SMNVEV (reference sequence). This CDR3 is 15 amino acids long. The CDR3 reads CASSPRTGDGYEQYF. DNA for the CDR3: TGTGCCAGCAGTCCACGCACGGGGGATGGGTACGAGCAGTACTTC.

The rearrangement joins TRBV4-1 to TRBJ2-3; D is ambiguous. Germline lookup yields CDR1 MGHRA and CDR2 YSYEKL. Trimming took 3 bases from V and 2 from J, leaving 18 bases between them. This CDR3 has 17 residues. CDR3 amino acids: CASSHPSTSVHTDTQYF. The CDR3 nucleotides read TGCGCCAGCAGCCACCCATCAACCAGCGTGCACACAGATACGCAGTATTTT.

The gene calls are TRBV7-9 and TRBJ2-3, with D maybe TRBD2 (5 bases). This CDR3 contains 13 residues. The germline gives CDR1 SEHNR, CDR2 FQNEAQ (reference sequence). V was pared by 5 bases and J by 5 bases, with 11 bases between. The CDR3 sequence is CASSRAVRDTQYF. For the CDR3, the DNA is TGTGCCAGCAGCCGAGCGGTCAGAGATACGCAGTATTTT.

The chain uses TRBV19 and TRBJ2-2; possibly TRBD1 for D (5 bases). Germline CDR1 is LNHDA and CDR2 is SQIVND (reference sequence). The CDR3 sequence is 12 residues long. V lost 5 bases and J lost 6, with 7 bases in between. CDR3 nucleotide sequence: TGTGCCAGTAGTTACAGGTCCGGGGAGCTGTTTTTT. Its protein is CASSYRSGELFF.

V usage is TRBV18 and J usage is TRBJ2-1, with TRBD1 identical over 9 bases. The germline gives CDR1 KGHSH, CDR2 LQKENI. The CDR3 spans 15 residues. The V and J ends lost 3 bases and 7 bases, in that order; junction bases with no gene match: 7. The CDR3 nucleotides are TGTGCCAGCTCACCCCCCGGGACAGGGTTGAATGAGCAGTTCTTC. Translation: CASSPPGTGLNEQFF.

This chain connects TRBV9 to TRBJ2-7; D is possibly TRBD2 (6 bases). V was shortened by 0 bases and J by 6 bases, with 16 bases between the two germline ends. The V gene's germline CDR1 is SGDLS and CDR2 YYNGEE. The CDR3 contains 15 residues. The CDR3 loop reads CASSVGAQAGSEQYF. The CDR3 DNA sequence: TGTGCCAGCAGCGTAGGAGCGCAGGCGGGATCCGAGCAGTACTTC.

This clone has only one observation. The rearrangement links TRBV27 to TRBJ2-1; 8 bases agree with TRBD2. J lost 7 bases, V lost 2 bases, and 16 bases had no gene match. The CDR3 consists of 18 residues. The germline CDR1 and CDR2 sequences are MNHEY and SMNVEV (reference sequence). The CDR3, as DNA: TGTGCCAGCAGTTTACCCGGGGGACTAGGGGCGCTCGGGAATGAGCAGTTCTTC. Its protein product is CASSLPGGLGALGNEQFF.

The chain carries TRBV19 and TRBJ2-1; 7 bases agree with TRBD1. From germline, CDR1 is LNHDA and CDR2 SQIVND (reference sequence). The junction had 2 bases not matched to a gene; V was cut back by 1 base and J by 2 bases. CDR3 size: 15 residues. CDR3 bases: TGTGCCAGTAGTATAGCGGGACAGACCTACAATGAGCAGTTCTTC. As protein: CASSIAGQTYNEQFF.

The chain is built from TRBV28 and TRBJ1-2, with TRBD1 as a possible D gene (6 bases). Trimming shortened V by 3 bases and J by 0 bases, and 8 bases separated the two germline ends. Germline V gene lookup returns CDR1 MDHEN and CDR2 SYDVKM. The CDR3 spans 14 residues. The CDR3 loop is CASSLAGANYGYTF. As DNA, the CDR3 is TGTGCCAGCAGTTTGGCAGGGGCTAACTATGGCTACACCTTC.

A single count supports this clone. The rearrangement links TRBV15 to TRBJ2-2; D could derive from TRBD1 or TRBD2 (6 bases each). V was shortened by 4 bases and J by 4 bases, with 13 bases between the two germline ends. This CDR3 has 15 amino acids. Germline-derived CDR1 and CDR2 are LNHNV and YYDKDF (reference sequence). CDR3 DNA: TGTGCCACCAGCAAAAGGGGGGCGCTCACCGGGGAGCTGTTTTTT. It encodes CATSKRGALTGELFF.

In this sample, this clone turned up once. CDR3 coding DNA: TGTGCCAGCAGTTACCGACAGGGTCCAGTCGCTGAAGCTTTCTTT. As protein: CASSYRQGPVAEAFF. The rearrangement uses TRBV6-5 and TRBJ1-1, with TRBD1 identical over 7 bases. The CDR3 has 15 residues. V lost 2 bases to trimming and J lost 6 bases; unmatched junction nucleotides: 9. Germline V lookup: CDR1 MNHEY, CDR2 SVGAGI.

The V call is TRBV7-3, the J call TRBJ2-7; TRBD2 matches at 7 bases. Germline CDR1 is SGHTA and CDR2 is FQGTGA. This CDR3 is built from 12 residues. V lost 11 bases and J lost 1; bases outside the gene matches: 5. CDR3 region: CALTSKSYEQYF. CDR3 in DNA: TGTGCCTTGACTAGCAAATCCTACGAGCAGTACTTC. Combining the CDR3 with reference TRBV7-3 and TRBJ2-7 gives the whole variable domain GAGVSQTPSNKVTEKGKYVELRCDPISGHTALYWYRQSLGQGPEFLIYFQGTGAADDSGLPNDRFFAVRPEGSVSTLKIQRTERGDSAVYLCALTSKSYEQYFGPGTRLTVT.

The chain has TRBV7-9 and TRBJ1-5; 8 bases are shared with TRBD1. This CDR3 has 17 amino acids. V shed 4 bases and J 0 bases; nucleotides not matched to a gene: 8. CDR1 and CDR2 (germline): SEHNR, FQNEAQ (reference sequence). The CDR3 DNA sequence: TGTGCCAGCAGCTCGCTGGGGACAGGCGATAGCAATCAGCCCCAGCATTTT. As protein: CASSSLGTGDSNQPQHF.